The present T cell receptor (beta chain) was sequenced within a study of control samples from healthy donors and cancer patients. V lost 3 bases to trimming and J lost 4 bases; unmatched junction nucleotides: 6. The CDR3 is 15 residues long. Germline values: CDR1 SGHNT, CDR2 YYREEE (reference sequence). Using immunoSEQ multiplex PCR, the repertoire was profiled, and TCRdb retains in-frame clones only, with some absent. The data contain about 150,000 clones, around 90% of them singletons. V and J are TRBV5-4 and TRBJ2-2, with 7 bases fitting TRBD1. This TCR was sampled from a man aged 25 to 40 in good health. The source material was blood. CDR3 coding DNA: TGTGCCAGCAGCTCAGGGGGTTTTCGCACCGGGGAGCTGTTTTTT. Its protein product is CASSSGGFRTGELFF.